Following are 30 T cell receptor beta chains from one sample sequenced in a study of CD8 T cells in ankylosing spondylitis. MiXCR, applied by TCRdb to the 5' RACE reads, yields one record per CDR3 protein. The sample consists of approximately 180,000 distinct CDR3 sequences, 15% to 20% of them appearing once. Sequences were obtained from blood, either unsorted or a sorted T cell fraction (not recorded which). Receptors originate from a male donor aged 10 to 35 with ankylosing spondylitis or in good health (not recorded which).

This clonotype was picked up many times. CDR3 sequence (DNA): TGTGCCACCAGCAGCCGCAGCCCCATAGCGGGAGGGTTTGATGAGCAGTTCTTC. Translated: CATSSRSPIAGGFDEQFF. The genes are TRBV15 and TRBJ2-1; 11 nucleotides line up with TRBD2. Trimming removed 3 bases from V and 8 bases from J; junction bases left unmatched: 15. Germline assignment: CDR1 LNHNV and CDR2 YYDKDF (reference sequence). The CDR3 totals 18 residues.

This clonotype was recorded many times. The gene calls are TRBV12-3 or TRBV12-4 and TRBJ2-1, with a tentative D call TRBD1 (6 bases). The CDR3 is 14 amino acids. Between the trimmed V and J ends, which lost 7 bases and 4 bases, there was a span of 14 bases. The CDR3 reads CASNVGTLYNEQFF. The CDR3, as DNA: TGTGCCAGCAACGTCGGGACATTGTACAATGAGCAGTTCTTC.

This clonotype was detected many times. The chain couples TRBV5-1 to TRBJ2-5; D possibly matches TRBD1 or TRBD2 (5 bases each). The germline V gene encodes CDR1 SGHRS and CDR2 YFSETQ. The CDR3 consists of 15 residues. V was clipped by 0 bases and J by 5 bases, with 14 bases between them. CDR3 nucleotide sequence: TGCGCCAGCAGCTTGGCCCAGGGTACGGGGGAGACCCAGTACTTC. Its protein is CASSLAQGTGETQYF.

The table lists this clonotype with many counts. The chain's CDR3 is CASSFGRNEKLFF. The DNA for the CDR3 is TGTGCCAGCAGCTTTGGCAGGAATGAAAAACTGTTTTTT. The chain joins TRBV5-5 to TRBJ1-4; D not certain. The ends were cut back, 2 bases at V and 5 bases at J, with 7 bases in the middle. The CDR3 runs 13 residues. Per the germline V gene, CDR1 is SGHKS and CDR2 is YYEKEE (reference sequence).

This clonotype was picked up many times. The genes are TRBV20-1 and TRBJ2-3; 10 bases agree with TRBD2. This CDR3 has 17 residues. Germline trimming cut 0 bases from V and 4 bases from J; bases unmatched to any gene: 10. Germline CDR1 is DFQATT and CDR2 is SNEGSKA (reference sequence). The CDR3 sequence is CSARDDAASGSPDTQYF. CDR3 sequence (DNA): TGCAGTGCTAGAGATGATGCGGCTAGCGGGAGCCCAGATACGCAGTATTTT.

This clonotype was seen repeatedly, ten times or more. The chain combines TRBV18 with TRBJ2-5; the D gene is possibly TRBD1 (8 bases). CDR3 size: 13 residues. Germline V CDR1 and CDR2: KGHSH, LQKENI. Trimming stripped 5 bases from V and 7 bases from J, with 14 bases between. CDR3 loop: CASSTTGEGTQYF. CDR3 sequence (DNA): TGTGCCAGCTCAACGACAGGGGAGGGGACCCAGTACTTC.

The sample holds many counts of this clonotype. The chain combines TRBV5-1 with TRBJ1-2; D unresolved. V was cut by 0 bases and J by 8 bases, with 8 bases left in between. The CDR3 sequence is 12 residues long. Germline CDR1 is SGHRS and CDR2 is YFSETQ. This chain's CDR3 is CASSLAGGGYTF. CDR3 nucleotide sequence: TGCGCCAGCAGCTTGGCGGGAGGAGGCTACACCTTC. The variable domain in full, completed from reference TRBV5-1 and TRBJ1-2, reads KAGVTQTPRYLIKTRGQQVTLSCSPISGHRSVSWYQQTPGQGLQFLFEYFSETQRNKGNFPGRFSGRQFSNSRSEMNVSTLELGDSALYLCASSLAGGGYTFGSGTRLTVV.

About this clonotype: This may stem from a read error, because a much larger clone lies one nucleotide away. CDR3 amino acids: CASSSTRGYPF. In DNA, the CDR3 is TGTGCCAGCAGTTCAACCCGTGGCTACCCCTTC. The chain couples TRBV25-1 to TRBJ1-2; the D is unclear. The CDR3 consists of 11 residues. Germline loops: CDR1 MGHDK, CDR2 SYGVNS.

This clonotype was seen ten or more times. The genes are TRBV4-2 and TRBJ2-1, with D unresolved. Trimming cost V 4 bases and J 4 bases, with 17 bases left between them. Germline V CDR1 and CDR2: LGHNA, YNFKEQ. The CDR3 totals 16 residues. CDR3 amino acids: CASSLKAIGNYNEQFF. The DNA for the CDR3 is TGTGCCAGCAGCCTTAAAGCCATAGGCAATTACAATGAGCAGTTCTTC.

At least ten counts were recorded for this clonotype. V and J are TRBV7-2 and TRBJ2-3; TRBD2 matches 10 bases. CDR3 length equals 17 residues. Trimming took 5 bases from V and 2 from J; bases not matched to a gene: 10. Germline-derived CDR1 and CDR2 are SGHTA and FQGNSA. This CDR3 reads CASSQGLLAGATDTQYF. In nucleotides, the CDR3 is TGTGCCAGCAGCCAAGGTCTGCTAGCGGGAGCCACAGATACGCAGTATTTT.

This clonotype was found many times. V is TRBV6-6 and J is TRBJ2-2, with D perhaps being TRBD1 or TRBD2 (5 bases each). In germline, CDR1 is MNHNY, CDR2 SVGAGI (reference sequence). The CDR3 has 16 residues. Trimming stripped 0 bases from V and 6 bases from J, with 14 bases between. The CDR3: CASSYSSHGASGELFF. In DNA form, the CDR3 reads TGTGCCAGCAGTTACTCGAGTCACGGGGCGTCCGGGGAGCTGTTTTTT.

The chain is built from TRBV18 and TRBJ1-1; D might be TRBD1 (5 bases). The CDR3 runs to 16 residues. The germline V and J ends were trimmed by 0 bases and 2 bases, with 13 bases remaining between them. Germline CDR1 is KGHSH and CDR2 is LQKENI. The chain's CDR3 is CASSPPPTAVNTEAFF. The CDR3 DNA is TGTGCCAGCTCACCACCTCCGACAGCAGTCAACACTGAAGCTTTCTTT.

This rearrangement joins TRBV29-1 to TRBJ2-7; weak D call: TRBD1 (5 bases). The germline V and J ends were trimmed by 0 bases and 3 bases, with 12 bases remaining between them. CDR3 length: 14 residues. Germline CDR1 and CDR2: SQVTM and ANQGSEA. This CDR3 reads CSVEDRVIGYEQYF. Written as DNA, the CDR3 is TGCAGCGTTGAAGACAGGGTCATCGGCTACGAGCAGTACTTC.

This clonotype was seen ten or more times. CDR3 sequence: CASSTGHGDEQYV. DNA of the CDR3: TGCGCCAGCAGCACGGGTCACGGGGACGAGCAGTACGTC. The chain uses TRBV5-1 and TRBJ2-7; a weak D match, TRBD2 (5 bases). Trimming removed 4 bases from V and 5 bases from J, with 13 bases in between. Germline CDR1 and CDR2: SGHRS and YFSETQ. The CDR3 consists of 13 residues.

This clonotype was observed many times. V and J are TRBV7-7 and TRBJ2-1; D is possibly TRBD1 (6 bases). The ends were cut back, 1 base at V and 0 bases at J, with 7 bases in the middle. CDR1 and CDR2 (germline): SSHAT, FNYEAQ (reference sequence). The CDR3 length is 15 residues. The CDR3: CASSLGTVSYNEQFF. The CDR3 DNA follows: TGTGCCAGCAGCTTAGGGACAGTCTCCTACAATGAGCAGTTCTTC.

CDR3 nucleotide sequence: TGTGCCAGCAGCCCACTGGAACTTAGCACAGATACGCAGTATTTT. Translation: CASSPLELSTDTQYF. The V gene is TRBV25-1, the J gene TRBJ2-3, with D uncertain. The CDR3 sequence is 15 residues long. V lost 6 bases to trimming and J lost 0 bases, with 13 bases between them. CDR1 and CDR2 (germline): MGHDK, SYGVNS.

The chain recombines TRBV6-5 with TRBJ2-3; 13 bases line up with TRBD2. The germline V gene has CDR1 MNHEY and CDR2 SVGAGI. Unmatched junction bases numbered 6, after V lost 4 bases and J lost 5 bases. The CDR3 runs to 16 residues. As DNA, the CDR3 is TGTGCCAGCAGTTTAGGACTAGCGGGAGTGGGAGATACGCAGTATTTT. It yields the protein CASSLGLAGVGDTQYF.

This clonotype was observed a few times. The chain recombines TRBV20-1 with TRBJ2-1; a weak D match, TRBD2 (6 bases). Trimming shortened V by 3 bases and J by 5 bases, and 17 bases separated the two germline ends. The CDR3 has 15 amino acids. Germline-derived CDR1 and CDR2 are DFQATT and SNEGSKA (reference sequence). The CDR3 loop is CSASGGRGNNNEQFF. Written as DNA, the CDR3 is TGCAGTGCTAGTGGGGGTCGGGGGAACAACAATGAGCAGTTCTTC.

This clonotype occurred many times. CDR3 DNA: TGCAGTGCGGCATCGGGTCATAGCAATCAGCCCCAGCATTTT. Translating gives CSAASGHSNQPQHF. This chain joins TRBV20-1 and TRBJ1-5; D unclear. The CDR3 contains 14 residues. The V end was cut by 6 bases, the J end by 0 bases, with 12 bases between. The germline V gene encodes CDR1 DFQATT and CDR2 SNEGSKA (reference sequence).

The chain combines TRBV5-1 with TRBJ1-6; the D gene is possibly TRBD1 (6 bases). The CDR3 runs to 15 residues. CDR1 and CDR2 from the germline V gene are SGHRS and YFSETQ. Trimming shortened V by 4 bases and J by 0 bases, and 8 bases separated the two germline ends. DNA of the CDR3: TGCGCCAGCAGCCCGGACAGCTCCTATAATTCACCCCTCCACTTT. This codes for CASSPDSSYNSPLHF.

This clonotype has ten or more counts. The CDR3 is CASSPSGQGSNSPLHF. CDR3 nucleotides: TGTGCCAGCAGCCCCAGCGGACAGGGGTCGAATTCACCCCTCCACTTT. This rearrangement joins TRBV7-9 to TRBJ1-6; 9 nucleotides agree with TRBD1. Germline values: CDR1 SEHNR, CDR2 FQNEAQ (reference sequence). The J segment lost 7 bases and the V segment lost 5 bases, leaving 9 bases of the junction unmatched. There are 16 residues in the CDR3. The whole variable domain, remainder taken from reference TRBV7-9 and TRBJ1-6, is DTGVSQNPRHKITKRGQNVTFRCDPISEHNRLYWYRQTLGQGPEFLTYFQNEAQLEKSRLLSDRFSAERPKGSFSTLEIQRTEQGDSAMYLCASSPSGQGSNSPLHFGNGTRLTVT.

This clonotype was counted ten times or more. The chain uses TRBV14 and TRBJ1-1; D not resolved. The CDR3 extends over 13 amino acids. Trimming cost V 1 base and J 4 bases, with 7 bases left between them. Germline V CDR1 and CDR2: SGHDN, FVKESK. The CDR3 DNA follows: TGTGCCAGCAGCCAAGGCCGATCCACTGAAGCTTTCTTT. Protein sequence: CASSQGRSTEAFF.

This clonotype was counted at least ten times. The rearrangement joins TRBV15 to TRBJ2-1; tentatively, D is TRBD1 or TRBD2 (5 bases each). Germline loops: CDR1 LNHNV, CDR2 YYDKDF (reference sequence). CDR3 length: 14 amino acids. Deletions cut 5 bases from V and 8 bases from J, with 16 bases between. Here the CDR3 DNA reads TGTGCCACCAGCCCGATTCTCCAGGGACATGAGCAGTTCTTC. This translates into CATSPILQGHEQFF.

This clonotype was detected ten times or more. The chain combines TRBV9 with TRBJ2-1; 9 nucleotides line up with TRBD2. CDR1 SGDLS and CDR2 YYNGEE come from the germline V gene. This CDR3 contains 15 residues. V gave up 0 bases and J gave up 3 bases; unmatched junction bases: 1. The CDR3 DNA reads TGTGCCAGCAGCGTAGGACTAGCGGTCTACAATGAGCAGTTCTTC. This translates into CASSVGLAVYNEQFF.

The table lists this clonotype with many counts. The chain uses TRBV5-1 and TRBJ2-1; 13 nucleotides align to TRBD2. The CDR3 length is 14 residues. Unmatched junction bases numbered 3, after V lost 3 bases and J lost 9 bases. Per the germline V gene, CDR1 is SGHRS and CDR2 is YFSETQ. The CDR3 DNA sequence: TGCGCCAGCAGCTCAGGACTAGCGGGAGTTGAGCAGTTCTTC. Amino acid sequence: CASSSGLAGVEQFF.

The table lists this clonotype with many counts. This chain joins TRBV9 and TRBJ2-7, with 13 nucleotides matching TRBD2. Germline-derived CDR1 and CDR2 are SGDLS and YYNGEE. Losses at the gene ends were 3 bases for V and 7 bases for J; bases not matched to a gene: 22. This CDR3 has 20 residues. CDR3 loop: CASSAPWSGLRGLAGIEQYV. CDR3 DNA sequence: TGTGCCAGCAGCGCCCCCTGGTCAGGGCTTCGGGGACTAGCGGGAATTGAGCAGTACGTC.

This clonotype occurred many times. The V and J genes are TRBV7-9 and TRBJ1-4; a possible D gene is TRBD1 (6 bases). The germline V gene has CDR1 SEHNR and CDR2 FQNEAQ (reference sequence). Trimming left V 2 bases short and J 7 bases short, with 11 bases between. The CDR3 is made up of 14 amino acids. This chain's CDR3 is CASSLPVGGEKLFF. The CDR3 nucleotides read TGTGCCAGCAGCTTACCTGTAGGGGGTGAAAAACTGTTTTTT.

This clonotype came up a few times. The CDR3 region has the DNA TGCAGTGCTATCCCCCGGGACACGGCCTACGAGCAGTACTTC. Translating gives CSAIPRDTAYEQYF. The chain links TRBV20-1 to TRBJ2-7; D perhaps matches TRBD1 (6 bases). The germline V gene encodes CDR1 DFQATT and CDR2 SNEGSKA (reference sequence). Trimming stripped 4 bases from V and 2 bases from J, with 15 bases between. The CDR3 totals 14 residues.

In this sample, this clonotype turned up many times. V gene TRBV5-1 combines with J gene TRBJ2-2, with D perhaps given as TRBD1 or TRBD2 (5 bases each). Germline CDR1 and CDR2: SGHRS and YFSETQ. This CDR3 is 15 amino acids long. V lost 2 bases and J 2 bases, leaving 10 bases between the germline ends. DNA for the CDR3: TGCGCCAGCAGCTTTACCGGGGCTAACACCGGGGAGCTGTTTTTT. Protein product: CASSFTGANTGELFF.

This clonotype appeared many times. J is TRBJ1-4 and V is TRBV4-3; D possibly corresponds to TRBD1 (5 bases). The CDR3 spans 16 residues. Germline V lookup: CDR1 LGHNA, CDR2 YSLEER. V lost 0 bases to trimming and J lost 7 bases, with 15 bases between them. In nucleotides, the CDR3 is TGCGCCAGCAGCCAAGAGGACACGTGGACGGCTGAAAAACTGTTTTTT. Its translation is CASSQEDTWTAEKLFF.